This TCR beta chain was retrieved from a study of T cells in localized non-small cell lung cancer. Some clones are missing from TCRdb's copy, which holds only in-frame ones; the method was immunoSEQ multiplex PCR. The sample holds approximately 28,000 clones, more than 65% seen once. Trimming shortened V by 8 bases and J by 6 bases, and 17 bases separated the two germline ends. CDR1 is SQVTM, CDR2 ANQGSEA, per germline. This CDR3 region has 13 residues. The TCR originated in a man aged 35-69 years with stage III lung adenocarcinoma. The specimen was peripheral blood mononuclear cells, collected before any cancer treatment. The chain combines TRBV29-1 with TRBJ1-5; D unresolved. DNA of the CDR3: TGCAGCACGGCTGAGGGTGAGGGTCAGCCCCAGCATTTT. Protein sequence: CSTAEGEGQPQHF.